These 22 T cell receptor beta chains share one sample of origin, sequenced in a study of shared clonotypes between healthy human individuals (TCRdb year 2020). The library was prepared using the immunoSEQ multiplex PCR assay. Entries here come from immuneACCESS through TCRdb and include only in-frame sequences with V and J called. Some clones fail to appear in such tables; in the studies checked, an unresolved V gene covers under half of the shortfall, and the cause of the remainder is unknown. The sample records about 2,200,000 clones, around 93% of which are singletons. Clones ranked in the top ten supply roughly 1.7% of the sample. CD8 naive samples consisted of CD45RO-negative cells that were positively selected for CCR7, yielding a CD45RA+CCR7+ population without TemRA cells. The source material was naive CD8+ T cells from PBMCs. In light of the paper, this sample's cell subset or site label describes: CD45RA+CCR7+. The receptors were gathered from a man between 18 and 29 years old in good health. Some clones in this sample may be carry-over from other donors' samples.

The chain employs TRBV19 and TRBJ1-4, with D hard to call. This CDR3 is built from 11 residues. Trimming took off 6 bases at V and 8 bases at J, with 7 bases between the two ends. CDR1 is LNHDA, CDR2 SQIVND, per germline (reference sequence). The CDR3 DNA reads TGTGCCAGTAGGGGCCTGGAAAAACTGTTTTTT. Its protein product is CASRGLEKLFF. The full variable domain, completed using reference TRBV19 and TRBJ1-4, is DGGITQSPKYLFRKEGQNVTLSCEQNLNHDAMYWYRQDPGQGLRLIYYSQIVNDFQKGDIAEGYSVSREKKESFPLTVTSAQKNPTAFYLCASRGLEKLFFGSGTQLSVL.

The V gene is TRBV5-7, the J gene TRBJ2-7; maybe TRBD1 (6 bases). TRBV5-7 is reported as an ORF; its role is uncertain. V was cut by 7 bases and J by 5 bases, with 19 bases left in between. This CDR3 spans 14 amino acids. The CDR3 reads CASGEWAGVDEQYF. The CDR3 bases are TGTGCCAGCGGAGAATGGGCAGGGGTCGACGAGCAGTACTTC.

The chain is built from TRBV4-3 and TRBJ2-1; D not certain. The length of the CDR3 is 16 residues. CDR1 and CDR2 (germline): LGHNA, YSLEER. V was trimmed by 0 bases and J by 6 bases, leaving 15 bases between them. CDR3 residues: CASSQDPRSLGNEQFF. Here the CDR3 DNA reads TGCGCCAGCAGCCAAGATCCCAGGTCCTTGGGCAATGAGCAGTTCTTC.

This chain links TRBV4-1 with TRBJ2-7; D not resolved. The V and J ends lost 1 base and 3 bases respectively, with 7 bases between them. The CDR3 sequence is 13 residues long. Germline values: CDR1 MGHRA, CDR2 YSYEKL. The CDR3 loop is CASSQVGVYEQYF. The DNA of the CDR3 is TGCGCCAGCAGCCAAGTTGGGGTCTACGAGCAGTACTTC.

The gene calls are TRBV7-3 and TRBJ2-7; D is undetermined. Germline loops: CDR1 SGHTA, CDR2 FQGTGA. The length of the CDR3 is 15 residues. V lost 1 base to trimming and J lost 2 bases, with 12 bases between them. DNA of the CDR3: TGTGCCAGCAGCTTAAGTTGGGCACCAGCCTACGAGCAGTACTTC. Its translation is CASSLSWAPAYEQYF.

The chain recombines TRBV5-4 with TRBJ2-5; D is possibly TRBD1 (6 bases). The better agreement between TRBJ2-7 and the DNA end casts doubt on the J call. The CDR3 consists of 15 residues. Germline values: CDR1 SGHNT, CDR2 YYREEE (reference sequence). The CDR3 DNA reads TGTGCCAGCAGCTTCTCCGTAGGGGGTTTCGACGAGCAGTACTTC. Protein: CASSFSVGGFDEQYF.

This sequence joins TRBV6-6 and TRBJ1-2, with D uncertain. The germline V gene encodes CDR1 MNHNY and CDR2 SVGAGI (reference sequence). CDR3 length equals 12 residues. V was pared by 6 bases and J by 3 bases, with 8 bases between. The CDR3 DNA is TGTGCCAGCAGCACGGGGTACTATGGCTACACCTTC. It yields the protein CASSTGYYGYTF.

The V and J genes are TRBV5-8 and TRBJ2-7, with TRBD1 identical over 8 bases. Germline V gene sequence: CDR1 SGHTS, CDR2 YDEGEE. The CDR3 totals 14 residues. With 2 bases clipped from V and 1 base from J, the junction kept 2 bases outside the gene matches. CDR3 residues: CASSLRQGSYEQYF. In nucleotides, the CDR3 is TGTGCCAGCAGCTTACGACAGGGGTCCTACGAGCAGTACTTC.

About this clone itself: Other nucleotide sequences from this sample produce the same CDR3. The V call is TRBV27, the J call TRBJ1-2; possible D gene TRBD1, 5 bases. Germline V gives CDR1 MNHEY, CDR2 SMNVEV (reference sequence). This CDR3 spans 13 amino acids. Trimming pared 3 bases from V and 2 bases from J, leaving 7 bases between. The CDR3: CASSLSGNYGYTF. As DNA, the CDR3 is TGTGCCAGCAGTTTGTCAGGGAACTATGGCTACACCTTC.

The chain links TRBV4-1 to TRBJ2-4; 8 bases are shared with TRBD2. The CDR3 spans 17 residues. V shed 0 bases and J 0 bases; nucleotides not matched to a gene: 4. From germline, CDR1 is MGHRA and CDR2 YSYEKL. The CDR3 DNA reads as TGCGCCAGCAGCCAAGATTCAACTAGCGGAGCCAAAAACATTCAGTACTTC. Translating it yields CASSQDSTSGAKNIQYF.

The chain joins TRBV27 to TRBJ1-5; D possibly corresponds to TRBD1 (6 bases). The CDR3 totals 15 residues. V was pared by 6 bases and J by 0 bases, with 12 bases between. Germline V gene lookup returns CDR1 MNHEY and CDR2 SMNVEV (reference sequence). For the CDR3, the DNA is TGTGCCAGCAGGGAAGGGACAAGTAGCAATCAGCCCCAGCATTTT. Translation gives CASREGTSSNQPQHF.

The genes are TRBV28 and TRBJ2-7; D may be TRBD1 or TRBD2 (5 bases each). Germline CDR1 MDHEN, CDR2 SYDVKM. With 6 bases removed from V and 7 bases from J, the gap between germline ends came to 13 bases. The CDR3 sequence is 12 residues long. Written as DNA, the CDR3 is TGTGCCAGCAGCCTATACGAGGGGGAGCAGTACTTC. It translates to CASSLYEGEQYF. The complete variable domain, with remaining parts taken from reference TRBV28 and TRBJ2-7, reads DVKVTQSSRYLVKRTGEKVFLECVQDMDHENMFWYRQDPGLGLRLIYFSYDVKMKEKGDIPEGYSVSREKKERFSLILESASTNQTSMYLCASSLYEGEQYFGPGTRLTVT.

This chain joins TRBV7-9 and TRBJ2-7; 9 bases agree with TRBD2. The germline V gene has CDR1 SEHNR and CDR2 FQNEAQ (reference sequence). V shed 2 bases, J shed 0 bases, and the junction held 5 bases outside the gene matches. This CDR3 has 16 residues. CDR3 residues: CASSLSSGSLSYEQYF. In DNA, the CDR3 is TGTGCCAGCAGCTTAAGTAGCGGGAGCCTCTCCTACGAGCAGTACTTC. The complete variable domain, with remaining parts taken from reference TRBV7-9 and TRBJ2-7, reads DTGVSQNPRHKITKRGQNVTFRCDPISEHNRLYWYRQTLGQGPEFLTYFQNEAQLEKSRLLSDRFSAERPKGSFSTLEIQRTEQGDSAMYLCASSLSSGSLSYEQYFGPGTRLTVT.

Notes on this clone: The same CDR3 also results from other DNA sequences found in this sample. The rearrangement uses TRBV19 and TRBJ1-1, with D possibly being TRBD1 (5 bases). The CDR3 is 13 amino acids. CDR1 is LNHDA, CDR2 SQIVND, per germline (reference sequence). Between the trimmed V and J ends, which lost 6 bases and 1 base, there was a span of 9 bases. The CDR3 here is CASRLTENTEAFF. In DNA, the CDR3 is TGTGCCAGTAGATTGACAGAGAACACTGAAGCTTTCTTT.

J is TRBJ2-1 and V is TRBV6-4; TRBD2 matches at 12 bases. CDR3 size: 17 residues. The germline V gene has CDR1 MRHNA and CDR2 SNTAGT. Trimming at V came to 0 bases and at J to 7 bases, leaving 7 bases not matched to a gene. The CDR3 DNA reads as TGTGCCAGCAGTGACTCGACGACTAGCGGGAGTATGAATGAGCAGTTCTTC. This gives the protein CASSDSTTSGSMNEQFF.

The CDR3 protein is CASLPRGDYNEQFF. The CDR3 region has the DNA TGCGCCAGCTTACCGAGGGGGGACTACAATGAGCAGTTCTTC. The rearrangement links TRBV5-1 to TRBJ2-1; D assignment may be TRBD1 or TRBD2 (6 bases each). The ends were cut back, 7 bases at V and 3 bases at J, with 14 bases in the middle. Germline values: CDR1 SGHRS, CDR2 YFSETQ. CDR3 size: 14 residues.

The CDR3 DNA is TGTGCCAGCAGCTCAACGACAGGGGTGCGCGAAAAACTGTTTTTT. It yields the protein CASSSTTGVREKLFF. The chain has TRBV11-2 and TRBJ1-4; TRBD1 matches 8 bases. The CDR3 contains 15 residues. V lost 4 bases to trimming and J lost 8 bases; unmatched junction nucleotides: 9. CDR1 is SGHAT and CDR2 is FQNNGV in the germline V gene.

CDR3 in amino acids: CATRKARGEQYF. The CDR3 coding sequence is TGTGCCACCCGCAAGGCCCGGGGCGAGCAGTACTTC. J is TRBJ2-7 and V is TRBV14; maybe TRBD2 (5 bases). This CDR3 region has 12 residues. The germline CDR1 and CDR2 sequences are SGHDN and FVKESK. V was shortened by 10 bases and J by 6 bases, with 16 bases between the two germline ends. The whole variable domain, filled in from reference TRBV14 and TRBJ2-7, reads EAGVTQFPSHSVIEKGQTVTLRCDPISGHDNLYWYRRVMGKEIKFLLHFVKESKQDESGMPNNRFLAERTGGTYSTLKVQPAELEDSGVYFCATRKARGEQYFGPGTRLTVT.

As DNA, the CDR3 is TGCAGCGTTAGGGGGGCGGGAGTGGTAGATACGCAGTATTTT. Translated: CSVRGAGVVDTQYF. This chain uses TRBV29-1 with TRBJ2-3, with a possible D match to TRBD2 (7 bases). CDR1 and CDR2 from the germline V gene are SQVTM and ANQGSEA. Trimming shortened V by 5 bases and J by 5 bases, and 17 bases separated the two germline ends. This CDR3 contains 14 residues.

The chain carries TRBV4-3 and TRBJ2-3; 8 bases agree with TRBD2. V lost 2 bases, J lost 2 bases, and 15 bases stayed unmatched. The CDR3 is 19 amino acids. The germline V gene has CDR1 LGHNA and CDR2 YSLEER. The chain's CDR3 is CASSQILGMGSGITDTQYF. The CDR3 nucleotides are TGCGCCAGCAGCCAAATACTCGGAATGGGTAGCGGGATCACAGATACGCAGTATTTT.

This chain links TRBV4-1 with TRBJ2-7, with D unclear. V lost 3 bases, J lost 4 bases, and 13 bases lay in between. Looked up from germline, CDR1 is MGHRA and CDR2 is YSYEKL. This CDR3 has 14 amino acids. CDR3 DNA sequence: TGCGCCAGCAGCCACCGAGAGACTCGGTACGAGCAGTACTTC. It encodes CASSHRETRYEQYF.

This clone was counted once. The chain employs TRBV7-6 and TRBJ2-5; tentatively, D is TRBD1 or TRBD2 (5 bases each). The ends were cut back, 3 bases at V and 5 bases at J, with 13 bases in the middle. This CDR3 has 14 residues. Germline loops: CDR1 SGHVS, CDR2 FNYEAQ. The CDR3 region is CASSFGRGGETQYF. Here the CDR3 DNA reads TGTGCCAGCAGCTTTGGAAGGGGCGGGGAGACCCAGTACTTC.